The 27 T cell receptor beta chains presented below share a single source sample, sequenced in a study of cytomegalovirus exposure and HLA in healthy donors. The PCR made use of 60 Vbeta and 13 Jbeta primers. Method: immunoSEQ multiplex PCR; TCRdb's copy keeps in-frame clones and lacks some. This table holds about 200,000 clones. Sequencing was carried out using PBMCs. The source is a girl aged 2 to 9 in good health and CMV-seropositive.

The chain carries TRBV28 and TRBJ1-3, with 8 bases fitting TRBD1. Germline V gene data show CDR1 as MDHEN and CDR2 as SYDVKM. J was trimmed by 6 bases and V by 3 bases; bases with no gene match: 1. The CDR3 loop spans 13 amino acids. CDR3: CASSFRGLNTIYF. Here the CDR3 DNA reads TGTGCCAGCAGTTTCAGGGGGCTAAACACCATATATTTT.

The chain combines TRBV6-1 with TRBJ1-2; D uncertain. V was clipped by 2 bases and J by 5 bases, with 15 bases between them. CDR1 is MNHNS and CDR2 is SASEGT in the germline V gene. The CDR3 has 15 amino acids. CDR3 nucleotide sequence: TGTGCCAGCAGTGAACTAAGGGCAAGGGAGTATGGCTACACCTTC. This gives the protein CASSELRAREYGYTF.

The chain is built from TRBV5-1 and TRBJ1-1, with 7 bases that match TRBD1. J gave up 3 bases and V 0 bases, and 2 bases lay outside the gene matches. The CDR3 runs to 14 residues. Germline V gene sequence: CDR1 SGHRS, CDR2 YFSETQ. The CDR3 nucleotides are TGCGCCAGCAGCTTGGTTACAGGGGACACTGAAGCTTTCTTT. Its protein is CASSLVTGDTEAFF. The variable domain in full, with the rest retrieved from reference TRBV5-1 and TRBJ1-1, is KAGVTQTPRYLIKTRGQQVTLSCSPISGHRSVSWYQQTPGQGLQFLFEYFSETQRNKGNFPGRFSGRQFSNSRSEMNVSTLELGDSALYLCASSLVTGDTEAFFGQGTRLTVV.

The chain carries TRBV18 and TRBJ2-5, with TRBD2 identical over 8 bases. The assigned J gene may be wrong: the sequence end matches TRBJ2-7 better. CDR3 length: 17 amino acids. Germline V lookup: CDR1 KGHSH, CDR2 LQKENI. CDR3 bases: TGTGCCAGCTCAAGGGGGGTGAGCACTAGCGGCAACTACGAGCAGTACTTC. It codes for CASSRGVSTSGNYEQYF.

The chain recombines TRBV29-1 with TRBJ2-3, with TRBD1 matching over 9 bases. Per germline, CDR1 SQVTM and CDR2 ANQGSEA. The CDR3 is made up of 15 amino acids. V lost 4 bases to trimming and J lost 4 bases; unmatched junction nucleotides: 9. The CDR3 DNA reads TGCAGCGTTGGGGACAGGGTAAAGACTGCAGATACGCAGTATTTT. It specifies CSVGDRVKTADTQYF.

This chain uses TRBV5-6 with TRBJ2-7; TRBD2 matches at 8 bases. The germline V gene has CDR1 SGHDT and CDR2 YYEEEE. With 1 base clipped from V and 2 bases from J, the junction kept 11 bases outside the gene matches. CDR3 size: 17 residues. In DNA, the CDR3 is TGTGCCAGCAGCTTGCATCGACACGCGGGGGGAACCTACGAGCAGTACTTC. Translating gives CASSLHRHAGGTYEQYF.

The V and J genes are TRBV7-9 and TRBJ2-2; D unresolved. This CDR3 spans 12 amino acids. The V gene's germline CDR1 is SEHNR and CDR2 FQNEAQ (reference sequence). V dropped 4 bases and J dropped 4 bases, with 4 bases sitting between them. The CDR3 nucleotides read TGTGCCAGCAGCTACTTCACCGGGGAGCTGTTTTTT. Amino acid sequence: CASSYFTGELFF.

The J gene is TRBJ2-1, the V gene TRBV13; 7 bases are a match to TRBD2. The germline CDR1 and CDR2 sequences are PRHDT and FYEKMQ (reference sequence). The length of the CDR3 is 19 residues. The junction had 12 bases not matched to a gene; V was cut back by 1 base and J by 0 bases. The CDR3, as DNA: TGTGCCAGCAGCTTAGAGGGGAGGGTAGCGCTTAGCTCCTACAATGAGCAGTTCTTC. Its translation: CASSLEGRVALSSYNEQFF.

V gene TRBV29-1 combines with J gene TRBJ2-1, with 11 bases identical to TRBD2. J lost 8 bases, V lost 4 bases, and 13 bases had no gene match. The CDR3 runs to 16 residues. The germline CDR1 and CDR2 sequences are SQVTM and ANQGSEA. In DNA, the CDR3 is TGCAGCGTTGTATCCGGGTTAGCGGGAGGGCCCGATGAGCAGTTCTTC. It encodes CSVVSGLAGGPDEQFF.

This chain joins TRBV18 and TRBJ2-2; TRBD1 matches at 10 bases. Germline-derived CDR1 and CDR2 are KGHSH and LQKENI. CDR3 length: 14 residues. V trimming: 3 bases; J trimming: 5 bases; junction bases outside the gene matches: 0. The CDR3 region has the DNA TGTGCCAGCTCACCGGGACAGGGGACCGGGGAGCTGTTTTTT. This translates into CASSPGQGTGELFF.

The chain couples TRBV5-1 to TRBJ2-7; 13 nucleotides match TRBD2. CDR3 length equals 16 residues. Per germline, CDR1 SGHRS and CDR2 YFSETQ. With 7 bases clipped from V and 4 bases from J, the junction kept 11 bases outside the gene matches. CDR3 loop: CASALSSGLAGYEQYF. The CDR3 nucleotides are TGCGCCAGCGCTCTGTCATCGGGACTAGCGGGGTACGAGCAGTACTTC.

This chain joins TRBV27 and TRBJ1-1; D perhaps matches TRBD1 (6 bases). Germline CDR1 and CDR2: MNHEY and SMNVEV (reference sequence). Trimming removed 7 bases at V and 3 bases at J, with 15 bases between. This CDR3 spans 14 amino acids. The chain's CDR3 is CASKPGEWYTEAFF. The CDR3 bases are TGTGCCAGCAAACCAGGGGAATGGTACACTGAAGCTTTCTTT.

The chain is built from TRBV11-2 and TRBJ2-2; perhaps TRBD2 as D (5 bases). Germline V CDR1 and CDR2: SGHAT, FQNNGV. Trimming cost V 4 bases and J 2 bases, with 20 bases left between them. The CDR3 sequence is 18 residues long. The CDR3 here is CASSSGRWGEINTGELFF. Here the CDR3 DNA reads TGTGCCAGCAGCTCCGGCCGATGGGGAGAGATAAACACCGGGGAGCTGTTTTTT.

The gene calls are TRBV19 and TRBJ2-1, with 7 bases fitting TRBD2. The CDR3 extends over 17 amino acids. V lost 5 bases and J lost 4; bases outside the gene matches: 14. Germline loops: CDR1 LNHDA, CDR2 SQIVND (reference sequence). The CDR3 is CASSLPTAGAIYNEQFF. The CDR3 region has the DNA TGTGCCAGTAGTCTTCCCACGGCGGGAGCCATATACAATGAGCAGTTCTTC.

The chain links TRBV7-3 to TRBJ1-5; D may be TRBD1 (5 bases). The CDR3 contains 13 residues. Germline V gene lookup returns CDR1 SGHTA and CDR2 FQGTGA. The V gene lost 2 bases and the J gene lost 7 bases, with 9 bases spanning the gap. CDR3 DNA: TGTGCCAGCAGCTTATCGGGGGAGCAGCCCCAGCATTTT. Its protein is CASSLSGEQPQHF.

The chain joins TRBV5-1 to TRBJ2-7, with D possibly matching TRBD2 (5 bases). The germline V gene encodes CDR1 SGHRS and CDR2 YFSETQ. Trimming removed 5 bases at V and 0 bases at J, with 12 bases between. The CDR3 length is 14 residues. The CDR3 DNA sequence: TGCGCCAGCAGAAAGGACTCCCCCTCCTACGAGCAGTACTTC. Its protein product is CASRKDSPSYEQYF.

This chain joins TRBV10-1 and TRBJ2-2; the D gene is possibly TRBD1 (5 bases). The CDR3 loop spans 13 amino acids. Germline loops: CDR1 WNHNN, CDR2 SYGVQD (reference sequence). Trimming left V 6 bases short and J 0 bases short, with 5 bases between. The CDR3 DNA reads TGCGCCAGCAGCAGGGCGAACACCGGGGAGCTGTTTTTT. It translates to CASSRANTGELFF.

This chain uses TRBV6-5 with TRBJ2-3; TRBD2 aligns across 8 bases. CDR3 length equals 15 residues. The V and J ends lost 6 bases and 0 bases, in that order; junction bases with no gene match: 5. Germline V lookup: CDR1 MNHEY, CDR2 SVGAGI. The CDR3 sequence: CASSPGLASTDTQYF. The CDR3 DNA sequence: TGTGCCAGCAGCCCAGGACTAGCTAGCACAGATACGCAGTATTTT.

This chain joins TRBV2 and TRBJ2-2, with 7 bases that match TRBD2. The V gene's germline CDR1 is SNHLY and CDR2 FYNNEI. Trimming took 0 bases from V and 0 from J; bases not matched to a gene: 4. The CDR3 extends over 17 amino acids. The CDR3, as DNA: TGTGCCAGCAGTGAAGCGCGGGGGTACGCGAACACCGGGGAGCTGTTTTTT. Amino acids: CASSEARGYANTGELFF.

The chain joins TRBV11-3 to TRBJ1-1; TRBD1 is a possible D gene (6 bases). Deletions cut 5 bases from V and 1 base from J, with 11 bases between. The CDR3 loop spans 14 amino acids. Germline values: CDR1 SGHNT, CDR2 YENEEA. The CDR3 DNA reads TGTGCCAGCAGCCGGACAGCCGGGAACACTGAAGCTTTCTTT. It is translated as CASSRTAGNTEAFF.

The chain is built from TRBV6-5 and TRBJ1-2; D gene unclear. Trimming left V 0 bases short and J 4 bases short, with 15 bases between. Germline V gene sequence: CDR1 MNHEY, CDR2 SVGAGI. This CDR3 contains 16 residues. The CDR3 DNA reads as TGTGCCAGCAGTTACTCCGTCTCTGCAGGCCTCTATGGCTACACCTTC. This codes for CASSYSVSAGLYGYTF.

This chain links TRBV5-1 with TRBJ2-2, with D perhaps matching TRBD1 (6 bases). Germline CDR1 is SGHRS and CDR2 is YFSETQ. V was trimmed by 0 bases and J by 1 base, leaving 10 bases between them. The CDR3 runs to 16 residues. CDR3 protein: CASSLGVDRNTGELFF. For the CDR3, the DNA is TGCGCCAGCAGCTTGGGAGTGGACAGGAACACCGGGGAGCTGTTTTTT. Drawing the rest from reference TRBV5-1 and TRBJ2-2, the complete variable domain is KAGVTQTPRYLIKTRGQQVTLSCSPISGHRSVSWYQQTPGQGLQFLFEYFSETQRNKGNFPGRFSGRQFSNSRSEMNVSTLELGDSALYLCASSLGVDRNTGELFFGEGSRLTVL.

The CDR3 nucleotides read TGCAGCGTTGGGCAGGAGGCTGAAGCTTTCTTT. Amino acid sequence: CSVGQEAEAFF. The V and J genes are TRBV29-1 and TRBJ1-1; D ambiguous. There are 11 residues in the CDR3. The V gene's germline CDR1 is SQVTM and CDR2 ANQGSEA. The V gene lost 4 bases and the J gene lost 6 bases, with 9 bases spanning the gap.

This chain uses TRBV28 with TRBJ1-2, with TRBD1 identical over 8 bases. V trimming: 5 bases; J trimming: 3 bases; junction bases outside the gene matches: 8. The CDR3 spans 15 residues. CDR1 is MDHEN and CDR2 is SYDVKM in the germline V gene. CDR3 bases: TGTGCCAGCAGTCCCGGACAGGGTCCTTACTATGGCTACACCTTC. Protein: CASSPGQGPYYGYTF.

The chain carries TRBV19 and TRBJ2-7; 7 bases are a match to TRBD2. V trimming: 3 bases; J trimming: 2 bases; junction bases outside the gene matches: 7. Germline V gene lookup returns CDR1 LNHDA and CDR2 SQIVND (reference sequence). The CDR3 is 15 residues long. The CDR3 reads CASSMRVGGAYEQYF. In nucleotides, the CDR3 is TGTGCCAGTAGTATGAGAGTGGGGGGGGCCTACGAGCAGTACTTC.

The J gene is TRBJ2-3, the V gene TRBV21-1; the table gives TRBD1 as D, unverified against the DNA. TRBV21-1 is a known pseudogene. This CDR3 contains 17 residues. CDR3 sequence reads: CASSSRDREKFTDTQYF. In nucleotides, the CDR3 is TGTGCCAGCTCGTCCCGGGACAGGGAGAAGTTTACAGATACGCAGTATTTT.

The rearrangement uses TRBV21-1 and TRBJ2-3; the tabulated D call, TRBD2, remains unverified against the DNA. TRBV21-1 is designated a pseudogene. This CDR3 contains 16 residues. DNA for the CDR3: TGTGCCAGCAGCAAACTTCGACTAGCGGGAGGAGATACGCAGTATTTT. Protein sequence: CASSKLRLAGGDTQYF.